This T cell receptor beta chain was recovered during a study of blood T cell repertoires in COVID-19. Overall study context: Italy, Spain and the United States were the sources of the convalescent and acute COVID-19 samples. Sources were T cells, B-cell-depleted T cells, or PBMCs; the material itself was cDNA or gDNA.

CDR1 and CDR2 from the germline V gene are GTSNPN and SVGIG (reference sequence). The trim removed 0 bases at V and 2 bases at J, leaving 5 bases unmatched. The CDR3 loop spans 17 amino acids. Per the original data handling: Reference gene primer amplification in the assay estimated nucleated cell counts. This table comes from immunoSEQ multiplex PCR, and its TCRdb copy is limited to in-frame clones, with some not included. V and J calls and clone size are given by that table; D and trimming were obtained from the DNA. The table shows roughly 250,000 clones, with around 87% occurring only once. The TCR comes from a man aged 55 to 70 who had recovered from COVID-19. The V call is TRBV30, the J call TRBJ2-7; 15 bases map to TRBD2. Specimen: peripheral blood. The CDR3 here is CAWSVRTSGGATYEQYF. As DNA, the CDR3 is TGTGCCTGGAGTGTTCGGACTAGCGGGGGGGCCACCTACGAGCAGTACTTC.